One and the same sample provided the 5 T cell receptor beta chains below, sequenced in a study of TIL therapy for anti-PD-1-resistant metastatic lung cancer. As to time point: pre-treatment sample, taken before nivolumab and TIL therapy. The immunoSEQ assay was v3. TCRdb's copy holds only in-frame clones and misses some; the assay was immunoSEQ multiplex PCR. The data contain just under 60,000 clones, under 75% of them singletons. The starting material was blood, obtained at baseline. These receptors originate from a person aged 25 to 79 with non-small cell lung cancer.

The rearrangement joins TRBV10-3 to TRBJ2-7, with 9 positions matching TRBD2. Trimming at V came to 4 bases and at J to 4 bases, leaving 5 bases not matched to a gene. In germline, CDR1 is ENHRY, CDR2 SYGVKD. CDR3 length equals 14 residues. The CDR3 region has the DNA TGTGCCATCAGTGCGCCTAGCGGGGTTTACGAGCAGTACTTC. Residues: CAISAPSGVYEQYF.

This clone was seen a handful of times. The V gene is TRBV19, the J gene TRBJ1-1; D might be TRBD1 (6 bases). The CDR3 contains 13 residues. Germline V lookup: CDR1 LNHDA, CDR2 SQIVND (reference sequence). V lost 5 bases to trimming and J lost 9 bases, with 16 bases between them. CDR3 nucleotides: TGTGCCAGTAGTCCGGGGGCCGGTGCCCAAGCTTTCTTT. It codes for CASSPGAGAQAFF.

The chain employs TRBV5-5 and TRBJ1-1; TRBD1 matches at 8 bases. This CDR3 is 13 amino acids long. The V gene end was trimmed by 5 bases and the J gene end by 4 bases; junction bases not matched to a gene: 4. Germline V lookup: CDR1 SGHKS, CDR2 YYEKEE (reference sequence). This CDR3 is CASRQTGGTEAFF. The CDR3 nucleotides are TGTGCCAGCAGGCAAACAGGGGGCACTGAAGCTTTCTTT. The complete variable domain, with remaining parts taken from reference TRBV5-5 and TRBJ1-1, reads DAGVTQSPTHLIKTRGQQVTLRCSPISGHKSVSWYQQVLGQGPQFIFQYYEKEERGRGNFPDRFSARQFPNYSSELNVNALLLGDSALYLCASRQTGGTEAFFGQGTRLTVV.

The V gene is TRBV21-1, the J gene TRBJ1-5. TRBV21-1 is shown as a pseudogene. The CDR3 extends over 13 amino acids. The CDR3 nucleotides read TGTGCCAGCGGGGGGTGGAGCAATCAGCCCCAGCATTTT. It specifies CASGGWSNQPQHF.

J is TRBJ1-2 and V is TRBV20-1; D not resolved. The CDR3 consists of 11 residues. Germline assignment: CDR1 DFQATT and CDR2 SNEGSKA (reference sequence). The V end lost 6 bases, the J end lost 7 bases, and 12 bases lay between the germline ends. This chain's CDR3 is CSAPGWSGYTF. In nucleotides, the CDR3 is TGCAGTGCCCCGGGGTGGTCTGGCTACACCTTC.